Below are 5 T cell receptor beta chains sequenced from a single sample in a study of cytomegalovirus exposure and HLA in healthy donors. TCRdb keeps only in-frame clones here, not all; method: immunoSEQ multiplex PCR. The sample includes 150,000 to 200,000 clones, approximately 87% of them seen just once. Material: PBMCs. These TCRs come from a woman in her twenties or thirties in good health and CMV-seronegative.

The chain has TRBV10-3 and TRBJ1-2; no clear D. The V end lost 2 bases, the J end lost 1 base, and 2 bases lay between the germline ends. The CDR3 contains 12 residues. Looked up from germline, CDR1 is ENHRY and CDR2 is SYGVKD. CDR3 residues: CAISEGNYGYTF. DNA of the CDR3: TGTGCCATCAGTGAGGGTAACTATGGCTACACCTTC.

There are a few counts of this clone. This sequence joins TRBV28 and TRBJ1-2; a weak D match, TRBD1 (6 bases). Trimming removed 10 bases from V and 6 bases from J, with 15 bases in between. Germline V CDR1 and CDR2: MDHEN, SYDVKM. The CDR3 runs 12 residues. The CDR3 protein is CATLEKGDGYTF. The DNA of the CDR3 is TGTGCCACCCTAGAGAAGGGGGATGGCTACACCTTC.

The V gene is TRBV10-3, the J gene TRBJ1-2; D not certain. V dropped 7 bases and J dropped 0 bases, with 18 bases sitting between them. Germline V gives CDR1 ENHRY, CDR2 SYGVKD. This CDR3 is 16 amino acids long. CDR3 sequence reads: CAINLDADGPNYGYTF. The CDR3, as DNA: TGTGCCATCAACCTGGACGCGGACGGCCCTAACTATGGCTACACCTTC.

Remarks on this clone: One end of the junction fails to match germline, which may point to a read error. This sequence joins TRBV5-1 and TRBJ1-5; maybe TRBD1 (5 bases). This CDR3 contains 14 residues. Germline V lookup: CDR1 SGHRS, CDR2 YFSETQ. CDR3 nucleotides: TGCGCCAGCAGCGAGGGGAGTGGCGGTCAGTCCCAGCATTTT. It specifies CASSEGSGGQSQHF.

The rearrangement uses TRBV29-1 and TRBJ2-3; D gene ambiguous. Germline lookup yields CDR1 SQVTM and CDR2 ANQGSEA. Trimming removed 8 bases at V and 2 bases at J, with 17 bases between. The CDR3 loop spans 14 amino acids. The CDR3 coding sequence is TGCAGCAATTATGGCGGCCACAACACAGATACGCAGTATTTT. Its protein product is CSNYGGHNTDTQYF.